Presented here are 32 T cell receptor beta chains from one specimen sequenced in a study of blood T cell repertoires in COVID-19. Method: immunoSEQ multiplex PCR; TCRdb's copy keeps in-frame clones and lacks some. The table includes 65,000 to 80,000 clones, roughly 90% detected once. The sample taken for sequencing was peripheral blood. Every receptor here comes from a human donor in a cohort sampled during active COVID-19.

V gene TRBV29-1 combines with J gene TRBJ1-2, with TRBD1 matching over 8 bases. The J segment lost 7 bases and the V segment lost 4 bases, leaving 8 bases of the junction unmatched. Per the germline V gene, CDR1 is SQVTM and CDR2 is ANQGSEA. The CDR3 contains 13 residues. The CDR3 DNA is TGCAGCGTTGTGGCAGGGGGCGCGGGTGGCTACACCTTC. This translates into CSVVAGGAGGYTF.

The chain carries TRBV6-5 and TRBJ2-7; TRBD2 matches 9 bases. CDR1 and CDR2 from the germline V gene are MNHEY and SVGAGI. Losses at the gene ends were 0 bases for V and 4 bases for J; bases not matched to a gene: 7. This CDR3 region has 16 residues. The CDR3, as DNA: TGTGCCAGCAGTTACTCGAGGCTAGCGGGACTGTACGAGCAGTACTTC. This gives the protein CASSYSRLAGLYEQYF.

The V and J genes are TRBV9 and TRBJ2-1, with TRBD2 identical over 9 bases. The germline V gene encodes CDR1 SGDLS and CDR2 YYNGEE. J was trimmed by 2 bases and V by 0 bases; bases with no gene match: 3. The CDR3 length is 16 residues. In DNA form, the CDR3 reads TGTGCCAGCAGCGTAGAAGGCGGGAGGGCCTACAATGAGCAGTTCTTC. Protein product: CASSVEGGRAYNEQFF.

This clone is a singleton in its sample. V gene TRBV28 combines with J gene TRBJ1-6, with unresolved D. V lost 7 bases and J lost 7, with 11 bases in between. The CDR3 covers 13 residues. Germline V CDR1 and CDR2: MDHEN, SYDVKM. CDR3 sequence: CASNAQINSPLHF. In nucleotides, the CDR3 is TGTGCCAGCAATGCACAGATCAATTCACCCCTCCACTTT.

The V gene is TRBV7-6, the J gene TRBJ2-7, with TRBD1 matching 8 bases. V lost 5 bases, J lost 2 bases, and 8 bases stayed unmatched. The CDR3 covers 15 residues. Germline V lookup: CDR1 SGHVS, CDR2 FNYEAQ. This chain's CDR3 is CASSPGQGAAYEQYF. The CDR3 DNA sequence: TGTGCCAGCAGCCCCGGACAGGGAGCCGCCTACGAGCAGTACTTC.

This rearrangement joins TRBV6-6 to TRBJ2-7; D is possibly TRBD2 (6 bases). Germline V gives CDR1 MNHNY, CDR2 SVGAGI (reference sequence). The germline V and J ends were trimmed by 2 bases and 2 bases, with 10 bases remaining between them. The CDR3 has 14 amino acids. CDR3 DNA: TGTGCCAGCAGTTACGAGGGAGGTACCTACGAGCAGTACTTC. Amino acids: CASSYEGGTYEQYF.

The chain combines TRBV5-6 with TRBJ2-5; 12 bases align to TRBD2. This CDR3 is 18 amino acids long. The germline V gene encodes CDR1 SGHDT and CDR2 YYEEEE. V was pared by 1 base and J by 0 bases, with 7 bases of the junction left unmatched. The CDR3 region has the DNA TGTGCCAGCAGCTTGTCCCTAGCGGGAGGGACGTACCAAGAGACCCAGTACTTC. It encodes CASSLSLAGGTYQETQYF.

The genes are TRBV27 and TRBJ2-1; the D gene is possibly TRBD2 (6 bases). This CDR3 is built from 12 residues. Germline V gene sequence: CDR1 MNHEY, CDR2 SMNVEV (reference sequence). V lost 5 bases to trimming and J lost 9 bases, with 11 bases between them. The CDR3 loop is CASSPGLSEQFF. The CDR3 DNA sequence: TGTGCCAGCAGTCCAGGACTAAGTGAGCAGTTCTTC.

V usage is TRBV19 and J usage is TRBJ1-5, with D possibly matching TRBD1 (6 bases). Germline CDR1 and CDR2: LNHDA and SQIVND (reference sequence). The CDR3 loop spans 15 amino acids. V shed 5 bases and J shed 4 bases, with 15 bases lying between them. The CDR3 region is CASSSSYRVNQPQHF. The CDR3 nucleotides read TGTGCCAGTAGTTCCTCATACAGGGTAAATCAGCCCCAGCATTTT.

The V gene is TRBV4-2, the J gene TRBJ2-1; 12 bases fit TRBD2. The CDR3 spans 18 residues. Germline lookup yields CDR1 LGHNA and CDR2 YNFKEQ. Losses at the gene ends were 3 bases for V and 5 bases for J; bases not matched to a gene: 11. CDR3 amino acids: CASSHMTSGSRLDNEQFF. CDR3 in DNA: TGTGCCAGCAGCCATATGACTAGCGGGAGTCGGCTTGACAATGAGCAGTTCTTC.

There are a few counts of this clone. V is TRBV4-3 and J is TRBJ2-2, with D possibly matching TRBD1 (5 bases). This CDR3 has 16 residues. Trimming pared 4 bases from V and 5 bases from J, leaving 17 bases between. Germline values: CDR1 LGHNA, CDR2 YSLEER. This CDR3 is CASSPVSVGQTGELFF. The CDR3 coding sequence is TGCGCCAGCAGCCCCGTTTCGGTGGGGCAGACCGGGGAGCTGTTTTTT.

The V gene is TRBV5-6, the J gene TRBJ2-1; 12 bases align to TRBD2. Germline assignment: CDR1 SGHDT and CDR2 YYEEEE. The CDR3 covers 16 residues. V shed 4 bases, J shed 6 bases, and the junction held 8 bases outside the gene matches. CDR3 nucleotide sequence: TGTGCCAGCAGCCCGGAGCTAGCGGGAGGGACCAATGAGCAGTTCTTC. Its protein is CASSPELAGGTNEQFF.

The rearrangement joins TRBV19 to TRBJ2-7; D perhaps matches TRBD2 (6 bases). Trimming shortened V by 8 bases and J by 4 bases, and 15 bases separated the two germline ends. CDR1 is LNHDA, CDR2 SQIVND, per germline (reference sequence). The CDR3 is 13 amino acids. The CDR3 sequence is CASSQGAGYEQYF. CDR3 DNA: TGTGCCAGTTCCCAGGGCGCGGGGTACGAGCAGTACTTC. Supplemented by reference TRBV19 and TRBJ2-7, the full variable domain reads DGGITQSPKYLFRKEGQNVTLSCEQNLNHDAMYWYRQDPGQGLRLIYYSQIVNDFQKGDIAEGYSVSREKKESFPLTVTSAQKNPTAFYLCASSQGAGYEQYFGPGTRLTVT.

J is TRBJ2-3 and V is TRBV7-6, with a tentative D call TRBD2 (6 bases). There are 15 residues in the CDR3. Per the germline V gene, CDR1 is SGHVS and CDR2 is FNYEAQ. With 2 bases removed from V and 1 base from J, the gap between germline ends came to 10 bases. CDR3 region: CASSLTGSGTDTQYF. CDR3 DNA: TGTGCCAGCAGCTTAACCGGGAGTGGCACAGATACGCAGTATTTT.

CDR3 sequence: CASSLGLDEETQYF. The CDR3 DNA follows: TGTGCCAGCAGCTTAGGACTCGACGAAGAGACCCAGTACTTC. The chain links TRBV7-9 to TRBJ2-5; D is unresolved. The CDR3 is 14 amino acids. The germline V and J ends were trimmed by 1 base and 3 bases, with 9 bases remaining between them. CDR1 SEHNR and CDR2 FQNEAQ come from the germline V gene (reference sequence).

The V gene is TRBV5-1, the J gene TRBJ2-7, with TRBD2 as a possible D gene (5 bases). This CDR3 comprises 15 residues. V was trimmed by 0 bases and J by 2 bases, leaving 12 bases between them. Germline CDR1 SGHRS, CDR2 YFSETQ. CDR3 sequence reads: CASSLEPGKTYEQYF. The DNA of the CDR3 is TGCGCCAGCAGCTTGGAGCCCGGGAAGACCTACGAGCAGTACTTC.

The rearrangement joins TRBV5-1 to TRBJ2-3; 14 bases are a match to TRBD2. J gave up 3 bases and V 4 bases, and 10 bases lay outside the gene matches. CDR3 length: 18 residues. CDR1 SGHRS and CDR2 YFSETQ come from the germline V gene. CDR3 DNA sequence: TGCGCCAGCAGCCCCCGACTAGCGGGAGGGCCGAATACAGATACGCAGTATTTT. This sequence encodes CASSPRLAGGPNTDTQYF.

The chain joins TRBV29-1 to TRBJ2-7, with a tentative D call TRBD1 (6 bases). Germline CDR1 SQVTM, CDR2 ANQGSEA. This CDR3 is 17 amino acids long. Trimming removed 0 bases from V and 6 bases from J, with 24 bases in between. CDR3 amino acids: CSVEDRTASGGVIEQYF. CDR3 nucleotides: TGCAGCGTTGAAGACAGGACAGCCAGCGGCGGAGTTATCGAGCAGTACTTC.

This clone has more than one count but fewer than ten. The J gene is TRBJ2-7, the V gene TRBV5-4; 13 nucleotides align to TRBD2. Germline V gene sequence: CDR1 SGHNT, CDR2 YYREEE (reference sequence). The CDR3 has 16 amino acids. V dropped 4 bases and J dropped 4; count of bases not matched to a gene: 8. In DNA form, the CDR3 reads TGTGCCAGCAGCCATGCATTGACTAGCGGGAGGTACGAGCAGTACTTC. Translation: CASSHALTSGRYEQYF.

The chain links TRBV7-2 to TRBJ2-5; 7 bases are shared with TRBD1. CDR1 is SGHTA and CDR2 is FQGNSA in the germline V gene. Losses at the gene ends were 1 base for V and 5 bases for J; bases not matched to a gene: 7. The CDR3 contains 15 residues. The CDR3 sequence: CASSLVGQSVETQYF. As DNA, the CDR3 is TGTGCCAGCAGCTTAGTGGGACAGAGTGTCGAGACCCAGTACTTC.

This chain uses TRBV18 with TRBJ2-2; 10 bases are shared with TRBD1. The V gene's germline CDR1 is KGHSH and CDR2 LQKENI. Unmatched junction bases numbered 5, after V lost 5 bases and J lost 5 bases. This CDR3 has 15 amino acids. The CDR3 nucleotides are TGTGCCAGCTCAGACAGGGGGCATCTGACCGGGGAGCTGTTTTTT. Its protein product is CASSDRGHLTGELFF. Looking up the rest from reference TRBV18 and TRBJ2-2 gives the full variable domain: NAGVMQNPRHLVRRRGQEARLRCSPMKGHSHVYWYRQLPEEGLKFMVYLQKENIIDESGMPKERFSAEFPKEGPSILRIQQVVRGDSAAYFCASSDRGHLTGELFFGEGSRLTVL.

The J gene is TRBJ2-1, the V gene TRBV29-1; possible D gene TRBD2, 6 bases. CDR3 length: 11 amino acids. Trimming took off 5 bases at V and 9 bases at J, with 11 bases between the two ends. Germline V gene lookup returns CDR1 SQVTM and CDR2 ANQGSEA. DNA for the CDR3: TGCAGCGTTCTACGGGGGAGTGAGCAGTTCTTC. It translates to CSVLRGSEQFF.

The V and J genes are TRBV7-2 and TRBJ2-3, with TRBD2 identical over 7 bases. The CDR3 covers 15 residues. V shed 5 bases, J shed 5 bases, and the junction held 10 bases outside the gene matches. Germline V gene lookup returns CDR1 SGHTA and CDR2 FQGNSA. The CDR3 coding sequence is TGTGCCAGCAGCGGAAAGACTAGCACAAGAGATACGCAGTATTTT. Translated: CASSGKTSTRDTQYF.

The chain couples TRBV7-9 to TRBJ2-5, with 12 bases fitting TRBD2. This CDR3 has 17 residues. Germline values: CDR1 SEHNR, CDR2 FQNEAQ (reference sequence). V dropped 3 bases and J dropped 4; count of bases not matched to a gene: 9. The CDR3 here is CASSFVASGRAGETQYF. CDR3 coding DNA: TGTGCCAGCAGCTTTGTGGCTAGCGGGAGGGCGGGAGAGACCCAGTACTTC.

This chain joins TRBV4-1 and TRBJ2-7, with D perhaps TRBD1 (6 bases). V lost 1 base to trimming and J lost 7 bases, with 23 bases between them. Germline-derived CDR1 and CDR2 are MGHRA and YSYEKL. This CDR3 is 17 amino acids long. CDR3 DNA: TGCGCCAGCAGCCAAGGATTATTACGGCAGGGGCTACGAGAGCAGTACTTC. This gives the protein CASSQGLLRQGLREQYF.

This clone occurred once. CDR3 region: CASSDRGGYNEQFF. The DNA for the CDR3 is TGTGCCAGCTCGGACAGGGGTGGCTACAATGAGCAGTTCTTC. The J gene is TRBJ2-1, the V gene TRBV27; TRBD1 aligns across 9 bases. Trimming cost V 8 bases and J 3 bases; bases outside gene matches: 5. Germline V gene lookup returns CDR1 MNHEY and CDR2 SMNVEV (reference sequence). The CDR3 has 14 residues.

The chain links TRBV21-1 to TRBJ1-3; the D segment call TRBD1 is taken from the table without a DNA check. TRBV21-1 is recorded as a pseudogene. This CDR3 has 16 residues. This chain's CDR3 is CASSDRDRGPGNTIYF. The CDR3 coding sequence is TGTGCCAGCAGCGACCGGGACAGGGGCCCTGGAAACACCATATATTTT.

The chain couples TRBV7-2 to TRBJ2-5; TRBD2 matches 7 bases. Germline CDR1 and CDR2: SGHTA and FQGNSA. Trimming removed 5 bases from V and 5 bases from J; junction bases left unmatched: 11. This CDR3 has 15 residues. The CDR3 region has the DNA TGTGCCAGCAGCCCCCGGGGGAGGGCCGCCGAGACCCAGTACTTC. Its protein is CASSPRGRAAETQYF.

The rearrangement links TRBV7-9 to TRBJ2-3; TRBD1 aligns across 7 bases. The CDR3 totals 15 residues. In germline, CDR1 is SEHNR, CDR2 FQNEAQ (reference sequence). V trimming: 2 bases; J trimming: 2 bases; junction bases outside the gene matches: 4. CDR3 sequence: CASSLTGAHTDTQYF. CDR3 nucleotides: TGTGCCAGCAGCTTAACAGGGGCCCACACAGATACGCAGTATTTT.

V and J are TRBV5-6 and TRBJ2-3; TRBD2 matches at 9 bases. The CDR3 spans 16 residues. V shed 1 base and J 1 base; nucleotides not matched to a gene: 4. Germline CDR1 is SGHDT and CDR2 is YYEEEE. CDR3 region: CASSLFGGRGTDTQYF. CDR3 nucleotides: TGTGCCAGCAGCTTGTTCGGCGGGAGGGGCACAGATACGCAGTATTTT.

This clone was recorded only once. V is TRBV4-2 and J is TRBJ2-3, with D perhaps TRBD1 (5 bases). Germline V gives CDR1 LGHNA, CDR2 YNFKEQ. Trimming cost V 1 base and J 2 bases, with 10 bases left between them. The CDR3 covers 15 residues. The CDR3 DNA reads TGTGCCAGCAGCCAAGGGACACTTAACACAGATACGCAGTATTTT. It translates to CASSQGTLNTDTQYF.

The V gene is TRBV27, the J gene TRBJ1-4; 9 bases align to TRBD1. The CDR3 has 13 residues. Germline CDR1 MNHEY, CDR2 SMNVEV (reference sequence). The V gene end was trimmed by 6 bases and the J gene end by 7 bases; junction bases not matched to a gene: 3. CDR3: CASRRTGVEKLFF. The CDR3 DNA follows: TGTGCCAGCAGGAGGACAGGGGTTGAAAAACTGTTTTTT.